These T cell receptor beta chains were read from a single sample in a study of T cells after yellow fever vaccination. TCRdb itself ran the 5' RACE reads through MiXCR, one entry per CDR3 protein. Counted here are over 300,000 distinct CDR3 sequences, around 4% occurring once; the ten biggest clones make up about 25%. The sequenced sample was PBMCs, obtained on the day of the yellow fever booster vaccination. These receptors came from a man between 18 and 29 years old who received the YFV17D yellow fever vaccine. Each CDR3 is given with its conserved first and last residue. Where a row states a size, it is once, few, many or the class of an expanded clone; other rows omit it.

11,TRBJ1-2,many,TRBV20-1,CSAGAGYGYTF
13,TRBJ2-5,.,TRBV20-1,CSARDEGGETQYF
12,TRBJ1-2,few,TRBV3-1,CASSPHGGGYTF
11,TRBJ2-3,.,TRBV19,CASSNGPTQYF
13,TRBJ2-7,.,TRBV3-1,CASSQAGVYEQYF
14,TRBJ1-6,.,TRBV6-1,CASSLRVAGSPLHF
15,TRBJ2-1,few,TRBV9,CASSVAAGRYNEQFF
14,TRBJ2-1,.,TRBV5-4,CASSLAAEDNEQFF
14,TRBJ2-5,many,TRBV5-1,CASSGVAGEETQYF
15,TRBJ2-2,many,TRBV7-3,CASSSGQGNTGELFF
14,TRBJ1-5,many,TRBV20-1,CSARDGHPNQPQHF
15,TRBJ2-3,many,TRBV5-8,CASSLASGFTDTQYF
13,TRBJ1-2,many,TRBV7-9,CASSLTGSYGYTF
15,TRBJ1-1,few,TRBV19,CASSRAAVDVSEAFF
18,TRBJ2-3,many,TRBV20-1,CSARGRRTTRGTTDTQYF
15,TRBJ1-1,few,TRBV7-9,CASSKEPDMNTEAFF
16,TRBJ2-1,few,TRBV4-2,CASSQDGGTSYNEQFF
17,TRBJ2-3,many,TRBV5-1,CASSLAGGMGGTDTQYF
13,TRBJ1-4,few,TRBV2,CATDRGREEKLFF
15,TRBJ2-1,many,TRBV6-2/TRBV6-3,CASSYSQEIYNEQFF
16,TRBJ1-2,.,TRBV2,CASSVKTRGFSYGYTF
13,TRBJ1-2,many,TRBV10-2,CASSLRQSYGYTF
15,TRBJ2-3,many,TRBV5-1,CASSSSGISTDTQYF
16,TRBJ2-7,few,TRBV7-3,CASSLYPGRGLYEQYF
14,TRBJ2-5,many,TRBV11-3,CASSPQGGAETQYF
14,TRBJ2-1,many,TRBV29-1,CSVGGRTGLNEQFF